This T cell receptor beta chain was recorded in a study of cytomegalovirus exposure and HLA in healthy donors. Findings and caveats of the study: Follow-up analysis later connected one missense variant in DCLRE1C with trimming of TCR beta V- and J-genes. Exclusion as indistinguishable affected some V segments, including TRBV6-2 and TRBV6-3.

Primers for the PCR totalled 60 Vbeta and 13 Jbeta. Sequenced by immunoSEQ multiplex PCR; TCRdb stores in-frame clones only, minus some. The sample holds a few hundred thousand clones, approximately 80% seen once. This CDR3 is built from 13 residues. V was clipped by 2 bases and J by 7 bases; unmatched bases: 2. The germline CDR1 and CDR2 sequences are GTSNPN and SVGIG (reference sequence). Note on this clone: Its specificity is unknown.

The TCR sequence derives from a girl under 18 in good health and CMV-seronegative. The sequencing input was PBMCs. The chain combines TRBV30 with TRBJ1-3, with 10 bases lining up with TRBD1. As DNA, the CDR3 is TGTGCCTGGAGTTGGACAGGGGGTAACACCATATATTTT. Protein sequence: CAWSWTGGNTIYF.